What follows are 14 T cell receptor beta chains derived from one specimen sequenced in a study of B cell selection in AIRE deficiency. Assay: immunoSEQ multiplex PCR; the TCRdb copy retains only in-frame clones and omits some. Of roughly 14,000 clones in the sample, about 92% are singletons; the top ten hold more than 1%. Sorted regulatory T cells were CD4-positive, CD25-high and CD127-low or negative. The sample taken for sequencing was Tregs sorted from PBMCs. The receptor source for this set is a human donor with AIRE deficiency.

This chain links TRBV6-5 with TRBJ1-2, with D uncertain. The CDR3 is made up of 15 amino acids. Trimming took 9 bases from V and 3 from J, leaving 20 bases between them. Germline V gene lookup returns CDR1 MNHEY and CDR2 SVGAGI. The CDR3 bases are TGTGCCAGTGCCCCGCCGGGGAAGGTTGACTATGGCTACACCTTC. Protein: CASAPPGKVDYGYTF.

CDR3: CASSLQGGTYSGELFF. In nucleotides, the CDR3 is TGCGCCAGCAGCTTACAGGGGGGAACTTACTCCGGGGAGCTGTTTTTT. The chain has TRBV5-1 and TRBJ2-2; 8 nucleotides align to TRBD1. Germline lookup yields CDR1 SGHRS and CDR2 YFSETQ. The CDR3 has 16 residues. Trimming at V came to 2 bases and at J to 6 bases, leaving 9 bases not matched to a gene.

The chain recombines TRBV7-2 with TRBJ1-1; unclear D gene. The germline CDR1 and CDR2 sequences are SGHTA and FQGNSA. CDR3 length equals 13 residues. Between the trimmed V and J ends, which lost 1 base and 3 bases, there was a span of 6 bases. CDR3 region: CASSLEHYTEAFF. The CDR3 DNA reads as TGTGCCAGCAGCTTAGAACACTACACTGAAGCTTTCTTT.

The V call is TRBV18, the J call TRBJ2-7; TRBD2 agrees at 7 bases. This CDR3 is built from 16 residues. The germline gives CDR1 KGHSH, CDR2 LQKENI. After removal of 2 bases from V and 0 bases from J, the junction contained 7 bases not matched to a gene. The CDR3: CASSPSPLAASYEQYF. Written as DNA, the CDR3 is TGTGCCAGCTCACCATCCCCCCTAGCGGCCTCCTACGAGCAGTACTTC.

This clone was observed a few times. The rearrangement joins TRBV19 to TRBJ1-5; D remains unclear. Germline assignment: CDR1 LNHDA and CDR2 SQIVND (reference sequence). The CDR3 spans 13 residues. V was trimmed by 7 bases and J by 7 bases, leaving 14 bases between them. CDR3 DNA sequence: TGTGCCAGTACCGGGTCGATCGGACAGCCCCAGCATTTT. Translating gives CASTGSIGQPQHF.

This clone appeared a single time. The gene calls are TRBV5-1 and TRBJ1-2, with D hard to call. This CDR3 comprises 14 residues. V was pared by 0 bases and J by 3 bases, with 9 bases between. Germline CDR1 reads SGHRS; CDR2 reads YFSETQ. The CDR3 DNA sequence: TGCGCCAGCAGCTTGGCCCCTGAACACTATGGCTACACCTTC. It yields the protein CASSLAPEHYGYTF.

The CDR3 sequence is CASSRLVAGYEQYF. DNA for the CDR3: TGCGCCAGCAGCAGACTAGTGGCGGGCTACGAGCAGTACTTC. The chain carries TRBV5-1 and TRBJ2-7; the D gene is possibly TRBD2 (6 bases). V was cut by 4 bases and J by 3 bases, with 14 bases left in between. This CDR3 is 14 amino acids long. The V gene's germline CDR1 is SGHRS and CDR2 YFSETQ.

This chain links TRBV4-3 with TRBJ2-4, with TRBD1 identical over 7 bases. This CDR3 region has 16 residues. The germline V gene has CDR1 LGHNA and CDR2 YSLEER. Trimming removed 0 bases from V and 8 bases from J; junction bases left unmatched: 10. The CDR3 sequence is CASSQDSVRGQDIQYF. The CDR3 DNA follows: TGCGCCAGCAGCCAAGATTCGGTGAGGGGGCAGGACATTCAGTACTTC.

The chain carries TRBV5-4 and TRBJ1-2, with TRBD1 matching over 9 bases. This CDR3 is built from 15 residues. Losses at the gene ends were 4 bases for V and 4 bases for J; bases not matched to a gene: 8. Germline assignment: CDR1 SGHNT and CDR2 YYREEE (reference sequence). CDR3 residues: CASSAPGQGPYGYTF. CDR3 sequence (DNA): TGTGCCAGCAGCGCTCCGGGACAGGGCCCCTATGGCTACACCTTC.

About this clone itself: A read error may account for a junction end that differs from germline. Different DNA sequences within this sample yield the same CDR3. The chain employs TRBV7-9 and TRBJ2-5; 7 bases are shared with TRBD2. CDR3 length equals 16 residues. Germline V gene sequence: CDR1 SEHNR, CDR2 FQNEAQ (reference sequence). In DNA form, the CDR3 reads TGCGCCAGCAGCTTAATTGGCGGGAGAGCAGGAGAGACCCAGTACTTC. It codes for CASSLIGGRAGETQYF.

The V and J genes are TRBV6-1 and TRBJ2-7; D is unclear. This CDR3 region has 11 residues. Germline CDR1 reads MNHNS; CDR2 reads SASEGT. Trimming took 6 bases from V and 2 from J, leaving 5 bases between them. As DNA, the CDR3 is TGTGCCAGCAGACTGGCCTACGAGCAGTACTTC. It translates to CASRLAYEQYF.

V gene TRBV29-1 combines with J gene TRBJ2-7, with TRBD2 as a possible D gene (5 bases). In germline, CDR1 is SQVTM, CDR2 ANQGSEA. V was shortened by 6 bases and J by 2 bases, with 17 bases between the two germline ends. The CDR3 length is 14 residues. CDR3 protein: CSVLRYGGPYEQYF. CDR3 bases: TGCAGCGTCTTGAGGTACGGAGGACCCTACGAGCAGTACTTC.

The rearrangement links TRBV5-1 to TRBJ1-1; D not certain. Germline loops: CDR1 SGHRS, CDR2 YFSETQ. Between the trimmed V and J ends, which lost 4 bases and 5 bases, there was a span of 24 bases. The CDR3 loop spans 17 amino acids. The CDR3 reads CASSLDGPTYEWTEAFF. In DNA, the CDR3 is TGCGCCAGCAGCCTCGACGGACCGACTTATGAATGGACTGAAGCTTTCTTT. The full variable domain, completed using reference TRBV5-1 and TRBJ1-1, is KAGVTQTPRYLIKTRGQQVTLSCSPISGHRSVSWYQQTPGQGLQFLFEYFSETQRNKGNFPGRFSGRQFSNSRSEMNVSTLELGDSALYLCASSLDGPTYEWTEAFFGQGTRLTVV.

This chain uses TRBV4-3 with TRBJ2-1; D not resolved. Germline lookup yields CDR1 LGHNA and CDR2 YSLEER. The V gene lost 4 bases and the J gene lost 3 bases, with 13 bases spanning the gap. CDR3 length: 15 residues. For the CDR3, the DNA is TGCGCCAGCAGCCCCGAATTGAACTTCTACAATGAGCAGTTCTTC. It translates to CASSPELNFYNEQFF.